Listed below are T cell receptor beta chains from one sample, sequenced in a study of blood T cell repertoires in COVID-19. Assay: immunoSEQ multiplex PCR; the TCRdb copy retains only in-frame clones and omits some. This table holds hundreds of thousands of clones, roughly 85% found once. Sequenced sample: peripheral blood. These receptors were obtained from a woman in her 70s with active or convalescent COVID-19. The CDR3 runs from the conserved cysteine through the conserved F or W. The D gene is left open where the match is weak. The size entry is marked missing in some rows and otherwise reads once, few, many or a size class.

clone size,J gene,V gene,D gene,CDR3 protein,CDR3 DNA
NA,TRBJ1-1,TRBV7-3,TRBD1,CASSPRQGLNTEAFF,TGTGCCAGCAGCCCCAGACAGGGGTTGAACACTGAAGCTTTCTTT
NA,TRBJ2-1,TRBV7-2,NA,CASSLSLTGNEQFF,TGTGCCAGCAGCTTGAGCCTAACGGGTAATGAGCAGTTCTTC
NA,TRBJ2-1,TRBV20-1,TRBD2,CSAASGGKFF,TGCAGTGCTGCGAGCGGGGGGAAGTTCTTC
NA,TRBJ1-6,TRBV7-6,NA,CASSLWDTDSYNSPLHF,TGTGCCAGCAGCTTATGGGACACCGACTCCTATAATTCACCCCTCCACTTT
NA,TRBJ2-1,TRBV6-1,NA,CASSEDSMGHLWVNEQFF,TGTGCCAGCAGTGAAGATTCGATGGGACACCTCTGGGTAAATGAGCAGTTCTTC
NA,TRBJ2-2,TRBV15,NA,CATSRILANTGELFF,TGTGCCACCAGCAGGATCCTAGCGAACACCGGGGAGCTGTTTTTT
NA,TRBJ1-2,TRBV7-3,TRBD1,CASSLTGTGGADGYTF,TGTGCCAGCAGCCTTACCGGGACAGGGGGCGCAGATGGCTACACCTTC
NA,TRBJ2-7,TRBV6-5,NA,CASSSDNSNIEQYF,TGTGCCAGCAGTTCGGACAATTCTAATATCGAGCAGTACTTC
NA,TRBJ1-1,TRBV5-1,TRBD1,CASSPTGEESATEAFF,TGCGCCAGCAGCCCGACAGGGGAGGAGTCTGCCACTGAAGCTTTCTTT
NA,TRBJ2-7,TRBV5-1,TRBD2,CASSLEGGRNEQYF,TGCGCCAGCAGCTTGGAGGGAGGGAGGAACGAGCAGTACTTC
NA,TRBJ1-2,TRBV6-5,NA,CASSYRWASGYTF,TGTGCCAGCAGTTACCGGTGGGCATCTGGCTACACCTTC
few,TRBJ2-7,TRBV7-2,TRBD1,CASSSRDRAGSYEQYF,TGTGCCAGCAGCTCCCGGGACAGGGCGGGGTCCTACGAGCAGTACTTC
NA,TRBJ2-3,TRBV6-2/TRBV6-3,TRBD2,CASSSSGGYTDTQYF,TGTGCCAGCAGTTCTAGCGGGGGGTACACAGATACGCAGTATTTT
NA,TRBJ2-7,TRBV28,NA,CASSLRGNDYEQYF,TGTGCCAGCAGTTTAAGGGGAAATGACTACGAGCAGTACTTC
NA,TRBJ2-5,TRBV5-1,NA,CASSLRQAQETQYF,TGCGCCAGCAGCTTGCGACAGGCACAAGAGACCCAGTACTTC
few,TRBJ1-3,TRBV4-3,NA,CASRGGGPGNTIYF,TGCGCCAGCCGAGGGGGGGGCCCTGGAAACACCATATATTTT
NA,TRBJ2-1,TRBV19,TRBD2,CASSFLAGARDEQFF,TGTGCCAGTAGCTTCCTAGCGGGGGCTAGGGATGAGCAGTTCTTC
NA,TRBJ2-1,TRBV5-1,TRBD2,CASSLGLAVYNEQFF,TGCGCCAGCAGCTTGGGACTAGCGGTATACAATGAGCAGTTCTTC
many,TRBJ1-2,TRBV18,NA,CASSPPGRGGYTF,TGTGCCAGCTCACCGCCAGGAAGGGGCGGCTACACCTTC
few,TRBJ2-1,TRBV10-3,NA,CAISGWTNNEQFF,TGTGCCATCAGTGGGTGGACTAACAATGAGCAGTTCTTC
NA,TRBJ1-4,TRBV5-1,TRBD1,CASSPGQGGNEKLFF,TGCGCCAGCAGCCCCGGACAGGGAGGGAATGAAAAACTGTTTTTT
NA,TRBJ1-3,TRBV5-1,NA,CASSRNRVLDGNTIYF,TGCGCCAGCAGCCGGAACAGGGTTCTAGATGGAAACACCATATATTTT
few,TRBJ1-2,TRBV6-6,TRBD1,CASSGSPGGLNGYTF,TGTGCCAGCAGTGGCTCCCCAGGGGGCCTGAATGGCTACACCTTC
NA,TRBJ2-3,TRBV9,NA,CASSLRRQNTDTQYF,TGTGCCAGCAGCCTCCGCAGGCAAAACACAGATACGCAGTATTTT
NA,TRBJ2-5,TRBV2,TRBD2,CASSVGLASGGETQYF,TGTGCCAGCAGTGTAGGGCTAGCGTCCGGGGGGGAGACCCAGTACTTC
NA,TRBJ2-1,TRBV7-9,NA,CASSLVWVTGEGIGEQFF,TGTGCCAGCAGCTTAGTGTGGGTGACAGGGGAGGGTATTGGTGAGCAGTTCTTC
NA,TRBJ1-6,TRBV5-4,NA,CASSPGGSYNSPLHF,TGTGCCAGCAGTCCCGGGGGGTCCTATAATTCACCCCTCCACTTT
once,TRBJ1-2,TRBV5-4,NA,CASSLGLGLVNYGYTF,TGTGCCAGCAGCTTGGGATTGGGTCTAGTCAACTATGGCTACACCTTC
NA,TRBJ2-7,TRBV12-3/TRBV12-4,NA,CASSYREPGEQYF,TGTGCCAGCAGTTACCGGGAGCCCGGCGAGCAGTACTTC
few,TRBJ2-2,TRBV10-3,TRBD1,CAINRIPGQGNTGELFF,TGTGCCATCAACCGGATCCCCGGACAGGGCAACACCGGGGAGCTGTTTTTT
NA,TRBJ2-3,TRBV3-1/TRBV3-2,TRBD1,CASSRQGALTDTQYF,TGTGCCAGCAGTCGACAGGGGGCTTTAACAGATACGCAGTATTTT
NA,TRBJ2-7,TRBV13,TRBD2,CASSSLRAGGRHEQYF,TGTGCCAGCAGCTCCCTCCGAGCGGGGGGGCGGCACGAGCAGTACTTC
NA,TRBJ2-6,TRBV5-1,TRBD2,CASSTAGVPGANVLTF,TGCGCCAGCAGCACAGCGGGAGTACCTGGGGCCAACGTCCTGACTTTC
NA,TRBJ2-5,TRBV7-9,NA,CASSRVGETQYF,TGTGCCAGCAGCCGGGTGGGAGAGACCCAGTACTTC
NA,TRBJ1-5,TRBV16,TRBD1,CASSPQGNQPQHF,TGTGCCAGCAGCCCACAGGGGAATCAGCCCCAGCATTTT
NA,TRBJ2-7,TRBV29-1,NA,CSARLDRATRPTYEQYF,TGCAGCGCCCGTTTAGACAGAGCGACCAGACCAACCTACGAGCAGTACTTC
few,TRBJ1-2,TRBV7-3,NA,CASSLEGMDGYTF,TGTGCCAGCAGCTTGGAGGGTATGGATGGCTACACCTTC
NA,TRBJ2-1,TRBV15,TRBD2,CATSRETSVGEQFF,TGTGCCACCAGCAGAGAGACTAGCGTCGGTGAGCAGTTCTTC
NA,TRBJ2-1,TRBV24-1,TRBD2,CATSAPFGLAGLNEQFF,TGTGCCACCAGTGCTCCCTTCGGACTAGCGGGCCTAAATGAGCAGTTCTTC
NA,TRBJ1-5,TRBV10-1,NA,CASSDGGQPQHF,TGCGCCAGCAGTGACGGGGGTCAGCCCCAGCATTTT
NA,TRBJ1-1,TRBV18,NA,CASSLAGPEAFF,TGTGCCAGCTCACTGGCAGGCCCTGAAGCTTTCTTT
NA,TRBJ2-1,TRBV6-5,TRBD1,CASSRSRGREQFF,TGTGCCAGCAGTCGCAGCAGGGGGCGCGAGCAGTTCTTC
NA,TRBJ2-5,TRBV25-1,TRBD2,CASSATGTSGVVETQYF,TGTGCCAGCAGTGCAACCGGGACTAGCGGGGTCGTGGAGACCCAGTACTTC